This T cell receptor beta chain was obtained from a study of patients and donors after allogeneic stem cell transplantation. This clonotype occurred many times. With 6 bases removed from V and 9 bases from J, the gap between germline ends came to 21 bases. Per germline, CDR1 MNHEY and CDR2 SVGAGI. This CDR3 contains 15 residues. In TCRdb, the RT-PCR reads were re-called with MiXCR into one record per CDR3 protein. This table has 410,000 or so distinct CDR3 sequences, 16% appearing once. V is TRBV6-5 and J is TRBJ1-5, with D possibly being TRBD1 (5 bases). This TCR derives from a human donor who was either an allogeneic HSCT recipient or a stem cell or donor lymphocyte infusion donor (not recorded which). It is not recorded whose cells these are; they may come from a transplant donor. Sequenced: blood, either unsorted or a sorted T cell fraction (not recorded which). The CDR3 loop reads CASSSSGRGEGPQHF. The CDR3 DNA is TGTGCCAGCAGCTCCTCGGGGAGGGGCGAGGGGCCCCAGCATTTT.